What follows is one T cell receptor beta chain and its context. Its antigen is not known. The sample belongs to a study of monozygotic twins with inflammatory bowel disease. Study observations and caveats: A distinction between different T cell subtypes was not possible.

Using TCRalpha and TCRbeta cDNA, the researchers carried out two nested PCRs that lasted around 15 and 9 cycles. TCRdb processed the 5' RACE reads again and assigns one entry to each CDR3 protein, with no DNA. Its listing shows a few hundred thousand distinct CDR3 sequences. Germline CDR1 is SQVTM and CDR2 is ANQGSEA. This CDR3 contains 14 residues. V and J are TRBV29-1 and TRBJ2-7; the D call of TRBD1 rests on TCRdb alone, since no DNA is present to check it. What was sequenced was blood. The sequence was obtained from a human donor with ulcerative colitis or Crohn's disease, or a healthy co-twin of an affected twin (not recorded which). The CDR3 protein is CSVGARGISYEQYF.